This entry lists 17 T cell receptor beta chains sequenced from one sample in a study of T cell responses to AZD1222 COVID-19 vaccine. The data were produced by immunoSEQ multiplex PCR, yet TCRdb's version contains in-frame clones alone and is incomplete. The sample has more than 75,000 clones, roughly 89% seen once. The source material was peripheral blood, sampled on day 0 of AZD1222 vaccination. All receptors come from an adult in good health.

The genes are TRBV7-2 and TRBJ1-1, with D uncertain. The CDR3 has 13 amino acids. Trimming took 5 bases from V and 1 from J, leaving 8 bases between them. The germline V gene encodes CDR1 SGHTA and CDR2 FQGNSA. The CDR3 nucleotides are TGTGCCAGCAGCGCCCATCCGAACACTGAAGCTTTCTTT. It encodes CASSAHPNTEAFF.

Concerning this clone itself: At one end the junction does not follow the germline gene, possibly because of a read error. The chain is built from TRBV5-4 and TRBJ2-7, with TRBD1 matching 8 bases. The CDR3 has 12 residues. Germline CDR1 is SGHNT and CDR2 is YYREEE (reference sequence). The CDR3 DNA sequence: TGTGCCAGCAGCTTGGCTGGGACAGGAAGGCAGTTC. This codes for CASSLAGTGRQF.

The rearrangement joins TRBV7-5 to TRBJ2-4; the table's D call of TRBD2 was not tested on the DNA. TRBV7-5 is flagged as a pseudogene. There are 17 residues in the CDR3. CDR3 sequence: CVRSLANWQGGENIQYF. The CDR3 region has the DNA TGTGTCAGAAGCTTAGCTAATTGGCAGGGAGGGGAAAACATTCAGTACTTC.

The chain has TRBV2 and TRBJ2-3; 14 bases are shared with TRBD2. Germline V lookup: CDR1 SNHLY, CDR2 FYNNEI. Losses at the gene ends were 7 bases for V and 6 bases for J; bases not matched to a gene: 6. This CDR3 comprises 15 residues. The CDR3 region is CASTRTSGRSDTQYF. In DNA form, the CDR3 reads TGTGCCAGCACCCGGACTAGCGGGAGGTCTGATACGCAGTATTTT. The full variable domain, with the rest looked up from reference TRBV2 and TRBJ2-3, is EPEVTQTPSHQVTQMGQEVILRCVPISNHLYFYWYRQILGQKVEFLVSFYNNEISEKSEIFDDQFSVERPDGSNFTLKIRSTKLEDSAMYFCASTRTSGRSDTQYFGPGTRLTVL.

The chain is built from TRBV6-5 and TRBJ1-2; perhaps TRBD1 as D (5 bases). Trimming removed 5 bases from V and 8 bases from J, with 18 bases in between. The CDR3 runs 14 residues. Germline V lookup: CDR1 MNHEY, CDR2 SVGAGI. CDR3 in DNA: TGTGCCAGCAGTATGTCGGCAGGGTTCGTGGGCTACACCTTC. It translates to CASSMSAGFVGYTF.

V gene TRBV7-2 combines with J gene TRBJ2-1, with 9 bases lining up with TRBD2. Germline loops: CDR1 SGHTA, CDR2 FQGNSA. J was trimmed by 14 bases and V by 2 bases; bases with no gene match: 4. The CDR3 loop spans 12 amino acids. Here the CDR3 reads CASSLSASGKFF. The CDR3 region has the DNA TGTGCCAGCAGCTTATCGGCTAGCGGGAAGTTCTTC.

The rearrangement joins TRBV7-2 to TRBJ2-7, with 12 positions matching TRBD2. Per germline, CDR1 SGHTA and CDR2 FQGNSA. J was trimmed by 4 bases and V by 2 bases; bases with no gene match: 0. The CDR3 length is 14 residues. The CDR3 coding sequence is TGTGCCAGCAGCTTACTAGCGGGAGGGTACGAGCAGTACTTC. Protein: CASSLLAGGYEQYF.

This chain links TRBV11-2 with TRBJ2-1, with D perhaps matching TRBD1 (6 bases). CDR3 length equals 13 residues. Germline lookup yields CDR1 SGHAT and CDR2 FQNNGV. Trimming pared 2 bases from V and 9 bases from J, leaving 11 bases between. For the CDR3, the DNA is TGTGCCAGCAGCTTACAGGGGATGGGTGAGCAGTTCTTC. Protein product: CASSLQGMGEQFF. The entire variable domain, with the rest obtained from reference TRBV11-2 and TRBJ2-1, is as follows: EAGVAQSPRYKIIEKRQSVAFWCNPISGHATLYWYQQILGQGPKLLIQFQNNGVVDDSQLPKDRFSAERLKGVDSTLKIQPAKLEDSAVYLCASSLQGMGEQFFGPGTRLTVL.

V and J are TRBV7-3 and TRBJ2-2; TRBD2 agrees at 11 bases. V lost 2 bases and J lost 1; bases outside the gene matches: 0. Per germline, CDR1 SGHTA and CDR2 FQGTGA. This CDR3 comprises 16 residues. The CDR3 loop is CASSLGLAGNTGELFF. CDR3 DNA: TGTGCCAGCAGCTTAGGACTAGCGGGGAACACCGGGGAGCTGTTTTTT.

The CDR3 protein is CASSEGTSHTEAFF. CDR3 nucleotide sequence: TGTGCCAGCAGTGAAGGGACTTCGCACACTGAAGCTTTCTTT. The chain recombines TRBV6-1 with TRBJ1-1; D gene unclear. This CDR3 comprises 14 residues. The germline CDR1 and CDR2 sequences are MNHNS and SASEGT. The V end lost 1 base, the J end lost 3 bases, and 9 bases lay between the germline ends.

The genes are TRBV9 and TRBJ2-6, with 7 nucleotides matching TRBD1. CDR1 and CDR2 (germline): SGDLS, YYNGEE. CDR3 length: 15 residues. J was trimmed by 2 bases and V by 3 bases; bases with no gene match: 2. CDR3 region: CASSGTGAGANVLTF. DNA of the CDR3: TGTGCCAGCAGCGGAACAGGGGCTGGGGCCAACGTCCTGACTTTC.

CDR3 loop: CASSLVDRPNEKLFF. The CDR3 DNA follows: TGTGCCAGCAGTTTAGTAGACAGACCAAATGAAAAACTGTTTTTT. V gene TRBV28 combines with J gene TRBJ1-4; tentatively, D is TRBD1 (5 bases). There are 15 residues in the CDR3. The V gene lost 2 bases and the J gene lost 5 bases, with 12 bases spanning the gap. CDR1 MDHEN and CDR2 SYDVKM come from the germline V gene.

The chain has TRBV4-3 and TRBJ2-1; D is unclear. The CDR3 spans 15 residues. The V gene's germline CDR1 is LGHNA and CDR2 YSLEER. Trimming took 0 bases from V and 8 from J, leaving 14 bases between them. The CDR3 DNA sequence: TGCGCCAGCAGCCAAGATTCCAAGCGCTCAGATGAGCAGTTCTTC. It encodes CASSQDSKRSDEQFF.

This chain joins TRBV6-4 and TRBJ2-2; 8 bases agree with TRBD2. The J segment lost 1 base and the V segment lost 8 bases, leaving 3 bases of the junction unmatched. Germline assignment: CDR1 MRHNA and CDR2 SNTAGT. This CDR3 has 14 residues. CDR3 sequence reads: CASGRGGNTGELFF. CDR3 in DNA: TGTGCCAGCGGCCGGGGGGGGAACACCGGGGAGCTGTTTTTT.

This chain links TRBV5-1 with TRBJ2-7, with a weak D call TRBD1 (5 bases). Germline values: CDR1 SGHRS, CDR2 YFSETQ. Trimming took off 4 bases at V and 5 bases at J, with 13 bases between the two ends. The CDR3 is 13 amino acids. The CDR3 bases are TGCGCCAGCAGCCTGGGGCGGTGGAACGAGCAGTACTTC. This translates into CASSLGRWNEQYF.

This rearrangement joins TRBV3-1 (or the pseudogene TRBV3-2) to TRBJ2-5; no clear D. The CDR3 is 11 residues long. The germline gives CDR1 LGHDT, CDR2 YNNKEL (reference sequence). Deletions cut 1 base from V and 5 bases from J, with 2 bases between. The CDR3, as DNA: TGTGCCAGCAGCCAAGCGGAGACCCAGTACTTC. Translation gives CASSQAETQYF.

This clone was seen a handful of times. The gene calls are TRBV3-1 (or the pseudogene TRBV3-2) and TRBJ1-4; TRBD1 agrees at 7 bases. Germline trimming cut 4 bases from V and 10 bases from J; bases unmatched to any gene: 15. Germline V CDR1 and CDR2: LGHDT, YNNKEL (reference sequence). This CDR3 is built from 16 residues. Here the CDR3 DNA reads TGTGCCAGCAGCCGGGCTACAGGGGCCAAGGGCGGAAAACTGTTTTTT. It encodes CASSRATGAKGGKLFF.